These T cell receptor beta chains were read from a single sample in a study of cytomegalovirus exposure and HLA in healthy donors. Sequencing was performed with immunoSEQ multiplex PCR; in TCRdb, only in-frame clones are kept and a portion is missing. The data contain about 190,000 clones, around 88% of them seen just once; the ten biggest clones take up more than 1.1%. Sequenced input: PBMCs. Receptors were obtained from a woman between 18 and 29 years old in good health and CMV-seronegative. The CDR3 runs from the conserved cysteine through the conserved F or W. A D gene is named only where the DNA matches it firmly. Expanded clones get a size class; other rows say once, few or many, or leave the size out.

D	J	size	length	V	CDR3	DNA
-	TRBJ1-5	-	16	TRBV7-6	CASSPSPGVSNQPQHF	TGTGCCAGCAGCCCAAGCCCGGGTGTGAGCAATCAGCCCCAGCATTTT
-	TRBJ1-5	-	14	TRBV23-1	CASSQSVRYQPQHF	TGCGCCAGCAGTCAATCGGTCAGATATCAGCCCCAGCATTTT
-	TRBJ2-7	-	10	TRBV2	CASSLDEQYF	TGTGCCAGCAGTTTAGACGAGCAGTACTTC
TRBD2	TRBJ2-3	-	16	TRBV18	CASSLEREVSTDTQYF	TGTGCCAGCTCACTAGAGCGGGAGGTTAGCACAGATACGCAGTATTTT
-	TRBJ1-3	once	15	TRBV6-5	CASSYGLGGGNTIYF	TGTGCCAGCAGTTACGGACTGGGGGGGGGAAACACCATATATTTT
TRBD2	TRBJ2-7	-	17	TRBV10-3	CAIGGAGLAGEGYEQYF	TGTGCCATCGGGGGTGCGGGACTAGCGGGAGAAGGGTACGAGCAGTACTTC
-	TRBJ1-5	-	18	TRBV12-2	CASRLARRETGGDQPQHF	TGTGCAAGTCGCTTAGCGCGTAGGGAGACAGGGGGCGATCAGCCCCAGCATTTT
TRBD1	TRBJ1-1	-	16	TRBV7-9	CASSSADRGGVTEAFF	TGTGCCAGCAGCTCAGCGGACAGGGGTGGGGTCACTGAAGCTTTCTTT
TRBD2	TRBJ2-7	-	15	TRBV7-8	CASSLLASGGYEQYF	TGTGCCAGCAGCTTATTGGCTAGCGGGGGTTACGAGCAGTACTTC
-	TRBJ1-5	-	13	TRBV7-9	CASSYREWQPQHF	TGTGCCAGCAGCTACAGGGAGTGGCAGCCCCAGCATTTT
-	TRBJ1-1	-	12	TRBV18	CASSLFNTEAFF	TGTGCCAGCTCACTCTTTAACACTGAAGCTTTCTTT
-	TRBJ2-2	once	15	TRBV30	CAWSAFSGFTGELFF	TGTGCCTGGAGTGCTTTTTCCGGTTTTACCGGGGAGCTGTTTTTT
-	TRBJ1-1	-	15	TRBV7-5	CVRSCNRVFDTEAFF	TGTGTCAGAAGCTGTAACAGGGTGTTCGACACTGAAGCTTTCTTT
TRBD1	TRBJ1-1	-	17	TRBV19	CASSIRGTGGTNTEAFF	TGTGCCAGTAGTATAAGGGGGACAGGGGGGACGAACACTGAAGCTTTCTTT
-	TRBJ1-2	once	14	TRBV5-1	CASSLSTTNYGYTF	TGCGCCAGCTCCCTGAGCACCACTAACTATGGCTACACCTTC
-	TRBJ2-7	-	11	TRBV29-1	CSATDSYEQYF	TGCAGCGCGACAGATTCCTACGAGCAGTACTTC
TRBD1	TRBJ1-2	-	18	TRBV5-1	CASSWGDSRYSPNYGYTF	TGCGCCAGCAGCTGGGGGGACAGTCGGTATTCCCCTAACTATGGCTACACCTTC
-	TRBJ1-4	-	13	TRBV30	CAWSDRVFEKLFF	TGTGCCTGGAGTGACAGGGTTTTTGAAAAACTGTTTTTT
-	TRBJ2-1	-	14	TRBV14	CASSLTSSYNEQFF	TGTGCCAGCAGCCTAACGAGCTCCTACAATGAGCAGTTCTTC
-	TRBJ2-7	-	16	TRBV7-9	CASSLRGGVGSYEQYF	TGTGCCAGCAGCTTAAGAGGGGGAGTTGGCTCCTACGAGCAGTACTTC
TRBD1	TRBJ1-2	-	16	TRBV25-1	CASSEYFRGQNYGYTF	TGTGCCAGCAGTGAATATTTTCGGGGACAGAACTATGGCTACACCTTC
TRBD1	TRBJ1-1	-	15	TRBV5-4	CASSPWGQLNTEAFF	TGTGCCAGCAGCCCGTGGGGACAGTTGAACACTGAAGCTTTCTTT
-	TRBJ2-3	-	15	TRBV11-3	CASAAGVGLTDTQYF	TGTGCCAGCGCCGCCGGCGTGGGGCTCACAGATACGCAGTATTTT
-	TRBJ1-6	few	14	TRBV2	CASSVGRSNSPLHF	TGTGCCAGCAGTGTGGGGCGGTCAAATTCACCCCTCCACTTT
-	TRBJ1-2	once	12	TRBV5-6	CASSLMSASYTF	TGTGCCAGCAGCTTAATGTCAGCGAGCTACACCTTC
TRBD1	TRBJ1-6	few	16	TRBV2	CASRPDRGGSNSPLHF	TGTGCCAGCAGGCCAGACAGGGGAGGTAGTAATTCACCCCTCCACTTT
TRBD2	TRBJ2-7	once	16	TRBV19	CASIIVGLAGSYEQYF	TGTGCCAGTATCATTGTGGGACTAGCGGGTTCCTACGAGCAGTACTTC
TRBD1	TRBJ1-2	once	18	TRBV5-1	CASSQQQGALPLDYGYTF	TGCGCCAGCAGCCAGCAACAGGGGGCCCTCCCTCTAGACTATGGCTACACCTTC
-	TRBJ1-1	once	16	TRBV6-4	CASSDSIGGGWTEAFF	TGTGCCAGCAGTGACTCTATCGGGGGAGGTTGGACTGAAGCTTTCTTT
-	TRBJ2-3	-	16	TRBV5-1	CASSSAGGASTDTQYF	TGCGCCAGCAGCTCGGCTGGAGGGGCTAGCACAGATACGCAGTATTTT
TRBD1	TRBJ1-2	once	17	TRBV5-6	CASSLFNRGSQTRGYTF	TGTGCCAGCAGCTTATTTAACAGGGGAAGTCAAACTCGTGGCTACACCTTC
TRBD2	TRBJ2-1	-	18	TRBV11-2	CASSLDYSSGGVHNEQFF	TGTGCCAGCAGCTTAGATTATTCTAGCGGGGGGGTCCACAATGAGCAGTTCTTC
-	TRBJ1-3	once	14	TRBV5-4	CASSLREGPETIYF	TGTGCCAGCAGCTTGAGGGAGGGGCCGGAGACCATATATTTT
TRBD1	TRBJ1-2	-	11	TRBV19	CATTGGYGYTF	TGTGCCACAACAGGGGGATATGGCTACACCTTC
TRBD2	TRBJ2-1	-	18	TRBV9	CASSAPGTSGGAIDEQFF	TGTGCCAGCAGCGCCCCGGGGACTAGCGGGGGGGCCATCGATGAGCAGTTCTTC
-	TRBJ1-1	-	14	TRBV5-6	CASSLLQVNTEAFF	TGTGCCAGCAGCTTGCTACAGGTGAACACTGAAGCTTTCTTT
TRBD2	TRBJ2-3	-	13	TRBV10-3	CATAGGGTDTQYF	TGTGCCACCGCGGGCGGGGGAACAGATACGCAGTATTTT
-	TRBJ1-2	-	14	TRBV6-5	CASSETGVPGGYTF	TGTGCCAGCAGTGAGACGGGAGTGCCGGGTGGCTACACCTTC
-	TRBJ1-2	-	15	TRBV23-1	CASSLPGTQGYGYTF	TGCGCCAGCAGTCTACCCGGGACTCAGGGTTATGGCTACACCTTC
TRBD1	TRBJ2-2	-	22	TRBV5-1	CASRSFGGSSLAGTEFTGELFF	TGCGCCAGCAGGTCTTTTGGAGGCAGCAGCTTGGCCGGGACAGAGTTCACCGGGGAGCTGTTTTTT
-	TRBJ2-3	-	14	TRBV6-5	CASSRGGPLDTQYF	TGTGCCAGCAGTAGGGGGGGCCCGCTAGATACGCAGTATTTT
-	TRBJ1-3	-	16	TRBV5-1	CASSDSPGRSGNTIYF	TGCGCCAGCAGTGACTCTCCAGGGAGGTCTGGAAACACCATATATTTT
TRBD1	TRBJ2-5	-	14	TRBV11-1	CASSSGTGKETQYF	TGTGCCAGCAGTTCCGGGACAGGGAAAGAGACCCAGTACTTC
-	TRBJ1-2	-	13	TRBV6-5	CASRQGSNYGYTF	TGTGCCAGCAGACAGGGTTCTAACTATGGCTACACCTTC
TRBD1	TRBJ1-2	-	13	TRBV28	CASRTDRAHGYTF	TGTGCCAGCAGGACGGACAGGGCCCATGGCTACACCTTC
-	TRBJ2-2	-	13	TRBV6-6	CASSYGGTGELFF	TGTGCCAGCAGTTACGGCGGGACCGGGGAGCTGTTTTTT
TRBD1	TRBJ1-3	-	14	TRBV9	CASSADRGGNTIYF	TGTGCCAGCAGCGCGGACAGGGGTGGAAACACCATATATTTT
-	TRBJ1-5	-	17	TRBV5-8	CASSLREGSRSNQPQHF	TGTGCCAGCAGCTTGAGGGAAGGGAGCCGTAGCAATCAGCCCCAGCATTTT
-	TRBJ1-2	once	14	TRBV7-3	CASSSRGRAFGYTF	TGTGCCAGCAGCTCCAGGGGACGGGCGTTTGGCTACACCTTC